These 21 T cell receptor beta chains came from one sample sequenced in a study of identical twins' blood T cells (dated by TCRdb to the early 2010s). The method was 5' RACE. Sequencing used an Illumina Genome Analyzer IIx. TCRdb reprocessed the public reads (quality trimming at Q25 with fastp, clone calling with MiXCR) and kept in-frame beta chains. Rows with a matching CDR3 protein are joined into one entry that keeps the most common DNA and genes. A total of fewer than 450,000 distinct CDR3 sequences appear in this sample, more than 25% of them only once. The ten biggest clones cover around 5.6% of the sample. The sample consisted of PBMCs. Source of these receptors: a woman aged 18 to 55 in good health.

The count of this clonotype is one. The chain couples TRBV6-6 to TRBJ2-7, with 7 bases identical to TRBD1. In germline, CDR1 is MNHNY, CDR2 SVGAGI (reference sequence). CDR3 length: 14 amino acids. J was trimmed by 6 bases and V by 5 bases; bases with no gene match: 10. The CDR3, as DNA: TGTGCCAGCAGTCCGACAGGGATCCTTTTCGAGCAGTACTTC. Its protein product is CASSPTGILFEQYF.

This clonotype appeared a few times. This chain connects TRBV28 to TRBJ2-1; D ambiguous. The germline gives CDR1 MDHEN, CDR2 SYDVKM. The CDR3 covers 11 residues. Trimming stripped 4 bases from V and 6 bases from J, with 4 bases between. CDR3 loop: CASSWSNEQFF. The CDR3 DNA follows: TGTGCCAGCAGTTGGTCCAATGAGCAGTTCTTC.

This chain joins TRBV28 and TRBJ1-2; D remains unclear. Trimming left V 7 bases short and J 2 bases short, with 14 bases between. This CDR3 is built from 14 residues. Germline CDR1 and CDR2: MDHEN and SYDVKM. The CDR3 protein is CASISWRENYGYTF. The CDR3 bases are TGTGCCAGCATCTCCTGGCGGGAGAACTATGGCTACACCTTC.

This clonotype has more than one count but fewer than ten. This chain connects TRBV7-9 to TRBJ2-1, with D perhaps TRBD2 (6 bases). This CDR3 spans 15 amino acids. V shed 2 bases and J shed 8 bases, with 16 bases lying between them. Germline loops: CDR1 SEHNR, CDR2 FQNEAQ (reference sequence). CDR3 residues: CASSLSGEELDEQFF. The CDR3 DNA is TGTGCCAGCAGCTTATCGGGGGAGGAGCTCGATGAGCAGTTCTTC. Complete variable domain (other parts from reference TRBV7-9 and TRBJ2-1): DTGVSQNPRHKITKRGQNVTFRCDPISEHNRLYWYRQTLGQGPEFLTYFQNEAQLEKSRLLSDRFSAERPKGSFSTLEIQRTEQGDSAMYLCASSLSGEELDEQFFGPGTRLTVL.

This clonotype was seen a handful of times. The chain is built from TRBV9 and TRBJ1-1; weak D call: TRBD1 (5 bases). Germline V gene sequence: CDR1 SGDLS, CDR2 YYNGEE. V was trimmed by 0 bases and J by 4 bases, leaving 10 bases between them. The CDR3 runs 14 residues. For the CDR3, the DNA is TGTGCCAGCAGCGTAGGGCAGGGCAGCACTGAAGCTTTCTTT. Its translation: CASSVGQGSTEAFF.

This clonotype was observed a single time. The chain joins TRBV20-1 to TRBJ2-5; D remains unclear. Germline CDR1 and CDR2: DFQATT and SNEGSKA (reference sequence). CDR3 length: 12 residues. With 1 base removed from V and 4 bases from J, the gap between germline ends came to 7 bases. The CDR3 DNA is TGCAGTGCTAGAGTGCAGACAGAGACCCAGTACTTC. Encoded protein: CSARVQTETQYF.

The gene calls are TRBV20-1 and TRBJ2-1; possibly TRBD2 for D (5 bases). V shed 3 bases and J shed 5 bases, with 14 bases lying between them. Looked up from germline, CDR1 is DFQATT and CDR2 is SNEGSKA (reference sequence). The CDR3 has 14 amino acids. The CDR3 nucleotides are TGCAGTGCTAGCCAAATGACTAACAACAATGAGCAGTTCTTC. It specifies CSASQMTNNNEQFF.

This clonotype was seen more than once but under ten times. The chain links TRBV6-2 or TRBV6-3 to TRBJ1-5, with TRBD1 matching over 8 bases. The CDR3 extends over 14 amino acids. J lost 3 bases, V lost 6 bases, and 4 bases had no gene match. Germline V gene lookup returns CDR1 MNHEY and CDR2 SVGEGT. For the CDR3, the DNA is TGTGCCAGCAGACGGACAGGGAACAATCAGCCCCAGCATTTT. Protein sequence: CASRRTGNNQPQHF.

Ten or more counts support this clonotype. The chain has TRBV2 and TRBJ2-2, with D perhaps matching TRBD1 or TRBD2 (5 bases each). V lost 7 bases to trimming and J lost 10 bases, with 13 bases between them. Germline values: CDR1 SNHLY, CDR2 FYNNEI. CDR3 length equals 12 residues. For the CDR3, the DNA is TGTGCCAGCAATGCCAGAGGGGAGGAGCTGTTTTTT. It is translated as CASNARGEELFF.

Notes on this clonotype: A read error may be the cause here, since a much bigger clone is one base away. The gene calls are TRBV2 and TRBJ1-5; D gene unclear. The germline CDR1 and CDR2 sequences are SNHLY and FYNNEI. V shed 10 bases and J shed 0 bases, with 10 bases lying between them. This CDR3 region has 13 residues. The CDR3 DNA reads TGTGCCATCGAGCAGAGTAGCAATCAGCCCCAGCATTTT. Translated, it gives CAIEQSSNQPQHF.

This clonotype was seen a few times. The V and J genes are TRBV3-1 and TRBJ1-6; D is undetermined. This CDR3 comprises 12 residues. Per the germline V gene, CDR1 is LGHDT and CDR2 is YNNKEL (reference sequence). The V and J ends lost 5 bases and 8 bases respectively, with 7 bases between them. DNA of the CDR3: TGTGCCAGCAGCGCGACTTATTCACCCCTCCACTTT. Translating it yields CASSATYSPLHF.

The table lists this clonotype with a few counts. The chain uses TRBV5-5 and TRBJ2-1; 7 bases agree with TRBD2. Trimming cost V 6 bases and J 4 bases; bases outside gene matches: 10. The CDR3 runs 15 residues. Germline V gene sequence: CDR1 SGHKS, CDR2 YYEKEE (reference sequence). CDR3 protein: CASTGSGGPYNEQFF. The CDR3 DNA sequence: TGTGCCAGCACCGGATCGGGAGGCCCATACAATGAGCAGTTCTTC.

The chain carries TRBV4-2 and TRBJ2-2; TRBD1 is a possible D gene (6 bases). Germline V gene sequence: CDR1 LGHNA, CDR2 YNFKEQ. The ends were cut back, 4 bases at V and 4 bases at J, with 22 bases in the middle. The CDR3 is 18 residues long. Written as DNA, the CDR3 is TGTGCCAGCAGCCCATGGGGGCGCCAGGGTATATTCACCGGGGAGCTGTTTTTT. It codes for CASSPWGRQGIFTGELFF.

In this sample, this clonotype turned up many times. The chain uses TRBV6-5 and TRBJ1-3, with a tentative D call TRBD1 (5 bases). V was trimmed by 8 bases and J by 4 bases, leaving 15 bases between them. The CDR3 contains 14 residues. Per germline, CDR1 MNHEY and CDR2 SVGAGI. The CDR3: CASSRGVPGNTIYF. The DNA for the CDR3 is TGTGCCAGCTCGAGAGGGGTTCCGGGAAACACCATATATTTT.

V and J are TRBV3-1 and TRBJ1-1; D gene unclear. V lost 5 bases, J lost 5 bases, and 15 bases lay in between. Germline V gives CDR1 LGHDT, CDR2 YNNKEL (reference sequence). The CDR3 is made up of 14 amino acids. The CDR3 nucleotides read TGTGCCAGCAGCTCTTTACAAACAGAGACTGAAGCTTTCTTT. This encodes CASSSLQTETEAFF.

The rearrangement links TRBV11-2 to TRBJ1-4; D not certain. CDR3 length equals 17 residues. V lost 5 bases, J lost 12 bases, and 28 bases lay in between. Germline assignment: CDR1 SGHAT and CDR2 FQNNGV. The CDR3 DNA reads as TGTGCCAGCAGCCCAGTGTATCATCGGCCTGTGGGCGGTGAACTGTTTTTT. Its protein is CASSPVYHRPVGGELFF.

V is TRBV4-3 and J is TRBJ1-6, with D tentatively TRBD1 (6 bases). This CDR3 is 18 amino acids long. V was trimmed by 0 bases and J by 8 bases, leaving 20 bases between them. Germline CDR1 and CDR2: LGHNA and YSLEER. The CDR3 coding sequence is TGCGCCAGCAGCCAAGATGCCGGGGGCAGGCTTGCGGATTCACCCCTCCACTTT. Its translation: CASSQDAGGRLADSPLHF.

This clonotype was seen a handful of times. The V and J genes are TRBV30 and TRBJ2-5; D unresolved. CDR1 is GTSNPN, CDR2 SVGIG, per germline (reference sequence). This CDR3 has 13 residues. V gave up 0 bases and J gave up 2 bases, with 7 bases separating them. CDR3 loop: CAWSVGIQETQYF. The CDR3 nucleotides are TGTGCCTGGAGTGTTGGGATTCAAGAGACCCAGTACTTC.

The CDR3 loop reads CASSPPNPGRIYEQYF. CDR3 nucleotides: TGTGCCAGCAGCCCACCAAATCCGGGACGGATCTACGAGCAGTACTTC. The rearrangement links TRBV5-4 to TRBJ2-7; D possibly matches TRBD1 or TRBD2 (5 bases each). This CDR3 region has 16 residues. Per the germline V gene, CDR1 is SGHNT and CDR2 is YYREEE (reference sequence). The ends were cut back, 4 bases at V and 3 bases at J, with 20 bases in the middle.

This clonotype was seen more than once but under ten times. The V call is TRBV20-1, the J call TRBJ2-2; D is uncertain. V was shortened by 5 bases and J by 5 bases, with 6 bases between the two germline ends. Germline values: CDR1 DFQATT, CDR2 SNEGSKA (reference sequence). This CDR3 spans 11 amino acids. In DNA form, the CDR3 reads TGCAGTGCTTGGAGTACCGGGGAGCTGTTTTTT. It encodes CSAWSTGELFF.

This clonotype has just a few counts. This chain uses TRBV3-1 with TRBJ1-6; no definite D call. Germline V gives CDR1 LGHDT, CDR2 YNNKEL (reference sequence). The CDR3 runs to 15 residues. V was trimmed by 1 base and J by 4 bases, leaving 8 bases between them. CDR3 DNA sequence: TGTGCCAGCAGCCAAGGCGTACGGTATAATTCACCCCTCCACTTT. Translation gives CASSQGVRYNSPLHF.